Each of the 15 T cell receptor beta chains below was sequenced from the same sample in a study of OX40 agonist ivuxolimab in advanced cancers. Produced via immunoSEQ multiplex PCR; TCRdb's table is partial and in-frame only. The sample yields over 75,000 clones, around 90% seen once. The sequencing used CD4+ or CD8+ T cells sorted from blood, collected in a trial of the OX40 agonist ivuxolimab. The origin of the receptors is an adult with an advanced solid tumor such as melanoma, head and neck, liver or kidney cancer.

The CDR3 spells CASSNRGFADTQYF. The CDR3 bases are TGTGCCAGCAGCAACCGGGGGTTTGCAGATACGCAGTATTTT. The chain is built from TRBV11-2 and TRBJ2-3; tentative D call: TRBD2 (6 bases). The CDR3 loop spans 14 amino acids. CDR1 and CDR2 (germline): SGHAT, FQNNGV. V lost 5 bases to trimming and J lost 4 bases, with 13 bases between them.

The chain has TRBV27 and TRBJ1-1, with a tentative D call TRBD1 (6 bases). Looked up from germline, CDR1 is MNHEY and CDR2 is SMNVEV (reference sequence). The CDR3 is 17 residues long. Trimming took off 4 bases at V and 0 bases at J, with 18 bases between the two ends. The CDR3 here is CASSWVGGVGMNTEAFF. The CDR3, as DNA: TGTGCCAGCAGTTGGGTCGGGGGCGTTGGCATGAACACTGAAGCTTTCTTT.

The chain combines TRBV9 with TRBJ2-2; no clear D gene. The length of the CDR3 is 13 residues. The V end lost 4 bases, the J end lost 7 bases, and 11 bases lay between the germline ends. CDR1 SGDLS and CDR2 YYNGEE come from the germline V gene. The CDR3 loop is CASSTRPGGELFF. The CDR3 nucleotides read TGTGCCAGCAGCACCAGGCCAGGCGGGGAGCTGTTTTTT.

The sample holds one count of this clone. The chain carries TRBV7-6 and TRBJ2-1; D gene ambiguous. The CDR3 covers 17 residues. Per germline, CDR1 SGHVS and CDR2 FNYEAQ. Trimming removed 6 bases from V and 0 bases from J, with 18 bases in between. CDR3 coding DNA: TGTGCCAGCAGTTTTTCCGGGCCCCCTATCTCCTACAATGAGCAGTTCTTC. Translating it yields CASSFSGPPISYNEQFF. Filled out from reference TRBV7-6 and TRBJ2-1, the complete variable domain reads GAGVSQSPRYKVTKRGQDVALRCDPISGHVSLYWYRQALGQGPEFLTYFNYEAQQDKSGLPNDRFSAERPEGSISTLTIQRTEQRDSAMYRCASSFSGPPISYNEQFFGPGTRLTVL.

A single count supports this clone. V is TRBV19 and J is TRBJ2-7, with a possible D match to TRBD2 (5 bases). Germline CDR1 and CDR2: LNHDA and SQIVND (reference sequence). V gave up 5 bases and J gave up 4 bases, with 12 bases separating them. The length of the CDR3 is 13 residues. The CDR3 nucleotides read TGTGCCAGTAGTCCCCGGACTGTGTACGAGCAGTACTTC. Its protein is CASSPRTVYEQYF. Filled out from reference TRBV19 and TRBJ2-7, the complete variable domain reads DGGITQSPKYLFRKEGQNVTLSCEQNLNHDAMYWYRQDPGQGLRLIYYSQIVNDFQKGDIAEGYSVSREKKESFPLTVTSAQKNPTAFYLCASSPRTVYEQYFGPGTRLTVT.

The genes are TRBV10-1 and TRBJ1-5; D not resolved. Trimming pared 0 bases from V and 4 bases from J, leaving 4 bases between. The length of the CDR3 is 13 residues. CDR1 is WNHNN and CDR2 is SYGVQD in the germline V gene (reference sequence). The CDR3: CASSESGNQPQHF. CDR3 sequence (DNA): TGCGCCAGCAGTGAGTCGGGGAATCAGCCCCAGCATTTT.

The J gene is TRBJ2-7, the V gene TRBV25-1; D remains unclear. This CDR3 has 15 amino acids. Trimming removed 4 bases from V and 0 bases from J, with 13 bases in between. Germline-derived CDR1 and CDR2 are MGHDK and SYGVNS. CDR3: CASSVVQWGSYEQYF. The CDR3 nucleotides read TGTGCCAGCAGTGTGGTACAGTGGGGCTCCTACGAGCAGTACTTC.

This clone came up once. The chain couples TRBV7-2 to TRBJ1-5; 8 bases match TRBD1. V lost 4 bases, J lost 2 bases, and 4 bases stayed unmatched. There are 15 residues in the CDR3. Germline loops: CDR1 SGHTA, CDR2 FQGNSA. The CDR3 DNA reads as TGTGCCAGCAGCTCTACAGGGGGAGGCAATCAGCCCCAGCATTTT. Translating it yields CASSSTGGGNQPQHF.

The V call is TRBV7-9, the J call TRBJ1-1, with D hard to call. The V end was cut by 2 bases, the J end by 0 bases, with 16 bases between. Germline V gene sequence: CDR1 SEHNR, CDR2 FQNEAQ (reference sequence). The CDR3 loop spans 17 amino acids. As DNA, the CDR3 is TGTGCCAGCAGCTTATCCGGCGGGCGAGGAATGAACACTGAAGCTTTCTTT. It is translated as CASSLSGGRGMNTEAFF.

This clone has just one count. The CDR3 nucleotides read TGTGCCAGCAGTTACAGACTAGCGGGGAACACCGGGGAGCTGTTTTTT. Translating it yields CASSYRLAGNTGELFF. The chain employs TRBV6-6 and TRBJ2-2; 10 bases agree with TRBD2. CDR1 and CDR2 (germline): MNHNY, SVGAGI (reference sequence). J gave up 1 base and V 2 bases, and 1 base lay outside the gene matches. The CDR3 length is 16 residues.

This chain connects TRBV7-6 to TRBJ1-1; D not resolved. Between the trimmed V and J ends, which lost 3 bases and 3 bases, there was a span of 5 bases. The CDR3 length is 12 residues. Germline V gene sequence: CDR1 SGHVS, CDR2 FNYEAQ. CDR3 nucleotides: TGTGCCAGCAGCTTTTGGGACACTGAAGCTTTCTTT. This sequence encodes CASSFWDTEAFF.

The sample holds one count of this clone. The chain links TRBV19 to TRBJ1-2; a possible D gene is TRBD1 (5 bases). CDR1 is LNHDA and CDR2 is SQIVND in the germline V gene (reference sequence). There are 15 residues in the CDR3. The V end lost 3 bases, the J end lost 4 bases, and 15 bases lay between the germline ends. CDR3 protein: CASSIFQGQGYGYTF. CDR3 in DNA: TGTGCCAGTAGTATCTTTCAGGGTCAAGGCTATGGCTACACCTTC.

This clone appeared a single time. The V call is TRBV29-1, the J call TRBJ1-5; a possible D gene is TRBD1 (5 bases). Germline loops: CDR1 SQVTM, CDR2 ANQGSEA. The V end lost 6 bases, the J end lost 4 bases, and 13 bases lay between the germline ends. This CDR3 has 13 amino acids. This CDR3 is CSVIWGINQPQHF. In DNA, the CDR3 is TGCAGCGTGATATGGGGGATTAATCAGCCCCAGCATTTT.

This clone was seen once. The chain uses TRBV15 and TRBJ2-7, with TRBD2 as a possible D gene (7 bases). Germline CDR1 is LNHNV and CDR2 is YYDKDF (reference sequence). The CDR3 totals 17 residues. Deletions cut 1 base from V and 2 bases from J, with 18 bases between. DNA for the CDR3: TGTGCCACCAGCAGAGTGGGCGGGGGCAGGCCGACCTACGAGCAGTACTTC. Amino acid sequence: CATSRVGGGRPTYEQYF. The full variable domain, rest sourced from reference TRBV15 and TRBJ2-7, is DAMVIQNPRYQVTQFGKPVTLSCSQTLNHNVMYWYQQKSSQAPKLLFHYYDKDFNNEADTPDNFQSRRPNTSFCFLDIRSPGLGDTAMYLCATSRVGGGRPTYEQYFGPGTRLTVT.

This clone was seen more than once but under ten times. The chain uses TRBV19 and TRBJ1-2; tentatively, D is TRBD1 (6 bases). CDR3 length: 13 amino acids. Trimming cost V 6 bases and J 4 bases, with 12 bases left between them. Germline V CDR1 and CDR2: LNHDA, SQIVND (reference sequence). The CDR3 loop reads CASRIDRSYGYTF. The CDR3 DNA sequence: TGTGCCAGTAGAATTGACAGGTCCTATGGCTACACCTTC.